Here is one T cell receptor beta chain with its context. This receptor's antigen is unknown. The sample holds no much larger clone one base away, and base qualities are not on file. The sample originates from a study of CD8 T cells in ankylosing spondylitis (dated by TCRdb to 2017 to 2019). The study in broad terms: The study set out to find disease-linked TCR variants by profiling T cell receptor beta repertoires in ankylosing spondylitis patients and healthy donors. The full study cohort comprised around 23 ankylosing spondylitis patients and about a hundred healthy donors. Peripheral blood samples were taken, and synovial fluid was additionally collected from ankylosing spondylitis patients.

The full study reports these points: The disease-linked clones had a CD8+ phenotype and were found at relatively low frequencies in peripheral blood. According to the report, matched synovial fluid samples from ankylosing spondylitis patients were significantly enriched for the disease-linked clones. Some TCR beta motif variants had previously been reported in synovial fluid and blood of reactive arthritis patients, which suggested common disease-initiation mechanisms. Blood from ankylosing spondylitis patients appeared to be characterized by a TCR beta motif composed of eight highly homologous amino acid variants.

V gives up 6 bases and J gives up 0 bases, and the segment between their germline ends measures 13 bases. From its cysteine to its phenylalanine, the CDR3 spans 14 amino acids. The read is trimmed to its CDR3 DNA, 42 bases read in frame from base 1. Looking up the germline V gene (reference sequence) yields CDR1 DFQATT and CDR2 SNEGSKA. Sequencing was carried out with an Illumina HiSeq 2500. Quantitative 5'-RACE with molecular barcodes was the method used to prepare the TCR beta libraries. The paper's processing steps were these. To identify disease-linked TCR variants, a new computational method was used, one built on a probabilistic model of VDJ rearrangement. The raw public data were reprocessed by TCRdb itself: fastp quality trimming at Q25, MiXCR clonotype calling, in-frame beta chains only. Each entry merges the rows of one CDR3 protein and shows their most common DNA and genes. TCRdb, not the original authors, processed these V and J calls. This sample comprises about 800,000 distinct CDR3 sequences, about 12% of them detected only once. The ten top clones hold just over 0.5% of the sample.

The chain couples TRBV20-1 to TRBJ2-3; TRBD1 is possibly the D segment (6 matching bases). Sequences were obtained from blood, either unsorted or a sorted T cell fraction (not recorded which). This clonotype was obtained from a male donor with ankylosing spondylitis. The DNA reads TGCAGTGCCTTAAATACAGGGAGCACAGATACGCAGTATTTT. Translated, it reads CSALNTGSTDTQYF.